This note documents a single TCR beta chain sequence. This specimen comes from a study of T cells after yellow fever vaccination. CDR3 size: 19 residues. V lost 5 bases, J lost 2 bases, and 28 bases lay in between. Germline V CDR1 and CDR2: MNHNS, SASEGT. In making TCR cDNA, 5'RACE template switching added a universal primer site and UMIs to it. One entry per CDR3 protein results from TCRdb running MiXCR on the 5' RACE reads. The sample includes 610,000 or so distinct CDR3 sequences, 9% to 15% of them seen just once. The J gene is TRBJ2-7, the V gene TRBV6-1, with TRBD2 as a possible D gene (6 bases). This clonotype originated in a young man who received the YFV17D yellow fever vaccine. The sequences come from PBMCs, collected on the day of the yellow fever booster vaccination. CDR3 nucleotide sequence: TGTGCCAGCAGTCGAGCCGGACACCTAGCGTCGAAAATCACCTACGAGCAGTACTTC. This sequence encodes CASSRAGHLASKITYEQYF.